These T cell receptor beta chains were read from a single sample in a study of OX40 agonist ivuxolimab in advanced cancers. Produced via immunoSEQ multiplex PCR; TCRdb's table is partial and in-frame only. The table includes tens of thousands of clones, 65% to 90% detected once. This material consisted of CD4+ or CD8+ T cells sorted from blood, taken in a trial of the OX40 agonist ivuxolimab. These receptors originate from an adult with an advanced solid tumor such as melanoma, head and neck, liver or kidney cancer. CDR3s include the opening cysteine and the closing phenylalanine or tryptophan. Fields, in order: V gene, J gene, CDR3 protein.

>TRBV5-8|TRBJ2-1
CASSLGQGVPNEQFF
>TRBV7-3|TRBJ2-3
CASSETSGETDTQYF
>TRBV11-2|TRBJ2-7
CASRPTAGTRGYEQYF
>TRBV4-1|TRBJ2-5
CASSQDSSGAPQETQYF
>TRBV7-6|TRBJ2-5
CASTMTGGQETQYF
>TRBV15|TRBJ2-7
CATSSRGLSYEQYF
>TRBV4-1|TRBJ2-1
CASSQELAGGYNEQFF
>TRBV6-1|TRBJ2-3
CASSETGHTQYF
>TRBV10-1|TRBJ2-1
CASSDGLALAGSYNEQFF
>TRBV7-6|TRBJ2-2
CASSLGAGLAGELFF
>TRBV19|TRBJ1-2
CASSPPGDYGYTF
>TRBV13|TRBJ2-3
CASSLVEREGQDRDTQYF
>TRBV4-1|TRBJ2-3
CASSQVGTGKTDTQYF
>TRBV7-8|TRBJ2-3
CASSLGGRGTGTDTQYF
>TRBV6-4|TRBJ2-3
CASSEGTGAPDTQYF
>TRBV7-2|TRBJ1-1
CASSPATGEAFF
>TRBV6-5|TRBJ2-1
CASSPGVGEQFF
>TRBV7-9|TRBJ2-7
CASSLAGVYEQYF
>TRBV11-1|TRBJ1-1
CASSWTGYTEAFF
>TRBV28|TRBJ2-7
CASSLRGLVSYEQYF
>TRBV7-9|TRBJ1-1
CASSLTEGSTEAFF
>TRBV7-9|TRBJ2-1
CASSRLGGGDYNEQFF
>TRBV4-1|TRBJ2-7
CASSQQQAYEQYF
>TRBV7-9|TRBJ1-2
CASSSGGIEGYYGYTF
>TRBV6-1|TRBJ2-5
CASSSGQETQYF
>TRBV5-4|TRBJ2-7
CASSSSDEQYF
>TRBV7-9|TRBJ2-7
CASSLAGGVGEEQYF
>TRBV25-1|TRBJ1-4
CASSASNEKLFF
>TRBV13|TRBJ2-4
CASSSGLSGGNIQYF
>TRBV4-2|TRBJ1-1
CASYDTGPAFF
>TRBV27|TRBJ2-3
CASSLGQGGGLGTDTQYF
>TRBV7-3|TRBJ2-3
CASSLTSGETDTQYF
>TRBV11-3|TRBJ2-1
CASSPRDYNEQFF
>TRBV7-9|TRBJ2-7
CASSLGGADYEQYF
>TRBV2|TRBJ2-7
CAITPGDRGHEQYF
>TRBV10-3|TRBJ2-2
CAISAYQGAGELFF
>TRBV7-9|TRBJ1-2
CASTADRGSGYTF
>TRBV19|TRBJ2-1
CASSPGVFSGNEQFF
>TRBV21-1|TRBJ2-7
CASSGPSSYEQYF
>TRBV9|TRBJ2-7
CASSVGDSYEQYF
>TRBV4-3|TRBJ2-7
CASSPSGGSHEQYF
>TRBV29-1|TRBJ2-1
CSTGLAGAHEQFF
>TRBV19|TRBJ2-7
CASSAGQQQYF
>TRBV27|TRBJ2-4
CASGSQGAKNIQYF
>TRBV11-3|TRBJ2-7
CASSSRDFPYEQYF
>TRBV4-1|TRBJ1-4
CASSQDPGQFGENEKLFF
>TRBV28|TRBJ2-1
CASTTLLAAHNEQFF
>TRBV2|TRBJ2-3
CAPDRGRTDTQYF
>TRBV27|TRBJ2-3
CASSLFPGDTQYF
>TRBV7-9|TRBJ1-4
CASSYEGAGKLFF
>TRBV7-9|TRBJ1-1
CASSLFGGEVVNTEAFF
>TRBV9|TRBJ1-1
CASSVEAFGATEAFF
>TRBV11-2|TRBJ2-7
CASSLVQVPYEQYF